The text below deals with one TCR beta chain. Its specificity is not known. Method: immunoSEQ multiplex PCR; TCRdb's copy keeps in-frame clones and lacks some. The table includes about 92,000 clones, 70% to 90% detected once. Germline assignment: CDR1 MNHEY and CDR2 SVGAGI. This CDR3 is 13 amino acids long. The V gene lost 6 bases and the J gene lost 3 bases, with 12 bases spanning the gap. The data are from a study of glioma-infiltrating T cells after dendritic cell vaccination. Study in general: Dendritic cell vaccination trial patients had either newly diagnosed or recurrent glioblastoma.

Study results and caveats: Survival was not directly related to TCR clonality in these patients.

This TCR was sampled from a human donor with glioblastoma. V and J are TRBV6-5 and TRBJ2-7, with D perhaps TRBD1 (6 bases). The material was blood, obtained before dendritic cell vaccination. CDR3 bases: TGTGCCAGCAGGAGGACAGTAGTCTACGAGCAGTACTTC. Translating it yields CASRRTVVYEQYF.